The 30 T cell receptor beta chains below were found in one sample sequenced in a study of spatial heterogeneity in lung cancer. Time point indicated: sample taken at primary tumor resection. Whole RNA came from tumor, nontumor lung or frozen PBMC and was sequenced without being sorted. TCRdb processed the 5' RACE reads anew with MiXCR; each CDR3 protein has one entry. Here the sample spans about 85,000 distinct CDR3 sequences, approximately 21% being singletons. This material consisted of PBMCs, taken at surgery. The source of these receptors is a male donor with early-stage non-small cell lung cancer.

The CDR3: CASSFSSGSATGELFF. CDR3 nucleotides: TGTGCCAGCAGCTTTTCTAGCGGGAGCGCCACCGGGGAGCTGTTTTTT. The chain couples TRBV5-4 to TRBJ2-2; TRBD2 agrees at 10 bases. The CDR3 runs 16 residues. J was trimmed by 4 bases and V by 2 bases; bases with no gene match: 5. Germline V gene data show CDR1 as SGHNT and CDR2 as YYREEE (reference sequence).

This chain connects TRBV18 to TRBJ1-2; TRBD1 might be the D (5 bases). The CDR3 is 13 amino acids. CDR1 and CDR2 from the germline V gene are KGHSH and LQKENI. Trimming removed 6 bases at V and 3 bases at J, with 11 bases between. The CDR3 is CASSSGTDYGYTF. In DNA, the CDR3 is TGTGCCAGCTCGTCCGGGACGGACTATGGCTACACCTTC.

This clonotype was detected ten times or more. The rearrangement joins TRBV7-2 to TRBJ2-1, with D possibly TRBD2 on 6 matching bases. The CDR3 is 15 amino acids. The germline gives CDR1 SGHTA, CDR2 FQGNSA. Trimming cost V 0 bases and J 2 bases, with 8 bases left between them. The DNA for the CDR3 is TGTGCCAGCAGCTTAGCTAGCGGTACCTACAATGAGCAGTTCTTC. Translating gives CASSLASGTYNEQFF.

This chain connects TRBV5-1 to TRBJ2-2; D gene ambiguous. With 0 bases removed from V and 1 base from J, the gap between germline ends came to 10 bases. The germline V gene encodes CDR1 SGHRS and CDR2 YFSETQ. CDR3 length: 16 amino acids. The CDR3 DNA reads TGCGCCAGCAGCTTGGTTAGAGACGGGAACACCGGGGAGCTGTTTTTT. This sequence encodes CASSLVRDGNTGELFF.

This sequence joins TRBV14 and TRBJ1-1, with TRBD1 matching 7 bases. This CDR3 region has 14 residues. The germline V gene has CDR1 SGHDN and CDR2 FVKESK. V lost 2 bases to trimming and J lost 5 bases; unmatched junction nucleotides: 5. The CDR3 DNA follows: TGTGCCAGCAGCCAAACACAGGGGACGACTGAAGCTTTCTTT. It encodes CASSQTQGTTEAFF.

The rearrangement joins TRBV15 to TRBJ2-5; D might be TRBD1 (5 bases). CDR3 length equals 13 residues. The V end lost 0 bases, the J end lost 3 bases, and 5 bases lay between the germline ends. The germline CDR1 and CDR2 sequences are LNHNV and YYDKDF (reference sequence). The CDR3 sequence is CATSREQEETQYF. CDR3 nucleotides: TGTGCCACCAGCAGAGAACAGGAAGAGACCCAGTACTTC.

This clonotype was detected only a few times. The rearrangement joins TRBV6-5 to TRBJ1-1, with 11 bases identical to TRBD1. The junction had 10 bases not matched to a gene; V was cut back by 6 bases and J by 4 bases. Germline V gene sequence: CDR1 MNHEY, CDR2 SVGAGI. This CDR3 has 16 amino acids. CDR3 sequence: CASSSGTGGWGTEAFF. The CDR3 region has the DNA TGTGCCAGCAGCTCCGGGACAGGGGGGTGGGGCACTGAAGCTTTCTTT.

This clonotype has ten or more counts. The rearrangement joins TRBV12-3 or TRBV12-4 to TRBJ1-5; 10 bases match TRBD1. Trimming at V came to 6 bases and at J to 2 bases, leaving 7 bases not matched to a gene. The CDR3 spans 16 residues. As DNA, the CDR3 is TGTGCCAGCAGCCGCCGGACAGGGGGTGGCAATCAGCCCCAGCATTTT. This gives the protein CASSRRTGGGNQPQHF.

This clonotype was counted at least ten times. The chain links TRBV5-6 to TRBJ1-6, with 7 positions matching TRBD1. Germline loops: CDR1 SGHDT, CDR2 YYEEEE. The CDR3 is 14 residues long. With 3 bases clipped from V and 10 bases from J, the junction kept 7 bases outside the gene matches. CDR3 sequence: CASSSTGFVSPLHF. The CDR3 bases are TGTGCCAGCAGCTCGACAGGGTTCGTCTCACCCCTCCACTTT.

The table lists this clonotype with a few counts. The chain employs TRBV20-1 and TRBJ1-4; D gene ambiguous. The germline V gene has CDR1 DFQATT and CDR2 SNEGSKA (reference sequence). The CDR3 spans 12 residues. Written as DNA, the CDR3 is TGCAGCCCGACTGCAACTAATGAAAAACTGTTTTTT. Protein sequence: CSPTATNEKLFF.

This clonotype has only a few counts. The chain uses TRBV7-3 and TRBJ2-1; D unclear. Between the trimmed V and J ends, which lost 7 bases and 9 bases, there was a span of 13 bases. The CDR3 sequence is 12 residues long. In germline, CDR1 is SGHTA, CDR2 FQGTGA. CDR3 loop: CASNPHLGEQFF. Written as DNA, the CDR3 is TGTGCCAGCAACCCACATTTGGGTGAGCAGTTCTTC.

The chain combines TRBV20-1 with TRBJ2-3; tentatively, D is TRBD2 (5 bases). Germline V lookup: CDR1 DFQATT, CDR2 SNEGSKA (reference sequence). CDR3 size: 15 residues. Trimming left V 6 bases short and J 1 base short, with 17 bases between. The CDR3 region is CSALAPLDRTDTQYF. CDR3 nucleotide sequence: TGCAGTGCCCTTGCCCCACTAGACCGCACAGATACGCAGTATTTT.

This chain connects TRBV6-2 or TRBV6-3 to TRBJ2-1, with 11 nucleotides matching TRBD2. This CDR3 region has 18 residues. V gave up 5 bases and J gave up 2 bases; unmatched junction bases: 11. Per the germline V gene, CDR1 is MNHEY and CDR2 is SVGEGT. In nucleotides, the CDR3 is TGTGCCAGCAGTCCCACTAGCGGGGGTCACCCGGCCTACAATGAGCAGTTCTTC. This sequence encodes CASSPTSGGHPAYNEQFF.

In its sample, this clonotype was seen a few times. The chain combines TRBV9 with TRBJ2-7; 7 positions match TRBD2. The germline CDR1 and CDR2 sequences are SGDLS and YYNGEE. V was clipped by 3 bases and J by 6 bases; unmatched bases: 15. This CDR3 region has 16 residues. CDR3 sequence: CASSDSGETPYREQYF. The CDR3 DNA follows: TGTGCCAGCAGCGACAGCGGGGAAACCCCCTATCGCGAGCAGTACTTC. The full variable domain, in which reference TRBV9 and TRBJ2-7 provide the parts outside the CDR3, is DSGVTQTPKHLITATGQRVTLRCSPRSGDLSVYWYQQSLDQGLQFLIQYYNGEERAKGNILERFSAQQFPDLHSELNLSSLELGDSALYFCASSDSGETPYREQYFGPGTRLTVT.

This clonotype showed up just a few times. This chain uses TRBV30 with TRBJ2-1, with 7 bases that match TRBD2. The CDR3 is 15 amino acids. V lost 2 bases to trimming and J lost 2 bases; unmatched junction nucleotides: 6. The germline V gene has CDR1 GTSNPN and CDR2 SVGIG (reference sequence). The chain's CDR3 is CAWSTRLAPYNEQFF. Written as DNA, the CDR3 is TGTGCCTGGAGTACTAGACTAGCCCCCTACAATGAGCAGTTCTTC.

This clonotype has ten or more counts. This chain links TRBV21-1 with TRBJ2-7. TRBV21-1 is designated a pseudogene. The CDR3 totals 13 residues. The CDR3: CASRGILPYEQYF. DNA for the CDR3: TGTGCCAGCAGGGGCATTCTTCCCTACGAGCAGTACTTC.

This clonotype was picked up a small number of times. The chain uses TRBV14 and TRBJ2-2; D remains unclear. Trimming stripped 4 bases from V and 0 bases from J, with 12 bases between. Per the germline V gene, CDR1 is SGHDN and CDR2 is FVKESK. The CDR3 spans 16 residues. CDR3 residues: CASSRQSGPNTGELFF. CDR3 DNA sequence: TGTGCCAGCAGCCGCCAGTCCGGGCCGAACACCGGGGAGCTGTTTTTT.

This clonotype showed up just a few times. J is TRBJ2-7 and V is TRBV5-6, with D possibly TRBD1 on 5 matching bases. Trimming took off 0 bases at V and 5 bases at J, with 9 bases between the two ends. The germline CDR1 and CDR2 sequences are SGHDT and YYEEEE. This CDR3 has 13 residues. The CDR3 DNA reads TGTGCCAGCAGCTTGGTCAGGGCGAACGAGCAGTACTTC. Amino acids: CASSLVRANEQYF.

This chain joins TRBV7-9 and TRBJ2-4; TRBD2 matches at 8 bases. V trimming: 4 bases; J trimming: 1 base; junction bases outside the gene matches: 6. The V gene's germline CDR1 is SEHNR and CDR2 FQNEAQ (reference sequence). This CDR3 contains 16 residues. The CDR3, as DNA: TGTGCCAGCAGCTCCGGGGGGGCGACGGCCAAAAACATTCAGTACTTC. Amino acids: CASSSGGATAKNIQYF. Together with reference TRBV7-9 and TRBJ2-4, the CDR3 gives the full variable domain: DTGVSQNPRHKITKRGQNVTFRCDPISEHNRLYWYRQTLGQGPEFLTYFQNEAQLEKSRLLSDRFSAERPKGSFSTLEIQRTEQGDSAMYLCASSSGGATAKNIQYFGAGTRLSVL.

Turning to this clonotype: The junction does not match germline at one end; this may be a read error. This chain links TRBV6-2 or TRBV6-3 with TRBJ2-1; D call uncertain. CDR3 size: 14 residues. Germline lookup yields CDR1 MNHEY and CDR2 SVGEGT. CDR3 nucleotides: TGTGTCAGCAGCCCGGGCAGGTACAACAATGAGCAGTTCTTC. Translation: CVSSPGRYNNEQFF.

J is TRBJ1-5 and V is TRBV7-9; no reliable D call. Germline V gives CDR1 SEHNR, CDR2 FQNEAQ (reference sequence). Trimming removed 5 bases at V and 1 base at J, with 9 bases between. The CDR3 consists of 14 residues. CDR3 region: CASSQDGSNQPQHF. DNA of the CDR3: TGTGCCAGCAGCCAGGACGGAAGCAATCAGCCCCAGCATTTT.

This clonotype has more than one count but fewer than ten. This chain links TRBV2 with TRBJ2-1; the match to TRBD1 covers 7 bases. CDR3 length equals 14 residues. Per germline, CDR1 SNHLY and CDR2 FYNNEI. Unmatched junction bases numbered 9, after V lost 5 bases and J lost 8 bases. CDR3 residues: CASSRDRFADEQFF. The CDR3, as DNA: TGTGCCAGCAGTCGGGACAGATTCGCGGATGAGCAGTTCTTC.

This sequence joins TRBV2 and TRBJ1-1; TRBD1 matches 7 bases. V trimming: 5 bases; J trimming: 10 bases; junction bases outside the gene matches: 13. Germline V CDR1 and CDR2: SNHLY, FYNNEI. This CDR3 is built from 14 residues. CDR3 sequence: CASSSGQTGHAAFF. CDR3 sequence (DNA): TGTGCCAGCAGTTCGGGACAGACGGGCCACGCAGCTTTCTTT.

This clonotype was detected ten times or more. This chain joins TRBV11-1 and TRBJ2-3, with 9 positions matching TRBD2. Per the germline V gene, CDR1 is SGHAT and CDR2 is FQDESV (reference sequence). The CDR3 length is 15 residues. Trimming took 4 bases from V and 0 from J; bases not matched to a gene: 2. CDR3 sequence reads: CASSSTSGSTDTQYF. The CDR3 coding sequence is TGTGCCAGCAGCTCCACTAGCGGGAGCACAGATACGCAGTATTTT.

The gene calls are TRBV15 and TRBJ2-4; TRBD1 might be the D (6 bases). Germline-derived CDR1 and CDR2 are LNHNV and YYDKDF (reference sequence). V shed 0 bases and J shed 4 bases, with 10 bases lying between them. The CDR3 extends over 15 amino acids. Written as DNA, the CDR3 is TGTGCCACCAGCAGAGATGCAACAGGGAAAAACATTCAGTACTTC. Residues: CATSRDATGKNIQYF.

The rearrangement uses TRBV5-1 and TRBJ1-4; unclear D gene. Germline CDR1 reads SGHRS; CDR2 reads YFSETQ. This CDR3 region has 14 residues. V was clipped by 4 bases and J by 4 bases, with 11 bases between them. CDR3 DNA sequence: TGCGCCAGCAGCCGTGAGTCGGGTAATGAAAAACTGTTTTTT. This sequence encodes CASSRESGNEKLFF.

This clonotype has just a few counts. The genes are TRBV7-2 and TRBJ2-3, with D perhaps given as TRBD1 or TRBD2 (5 bases each). Germline CDR1 and CDR2: SGHTA and FQGNSA. V lost 1 base to trimming and J lost 4 bases, with 12 bases between them. CDR3 length: 15 amino acids. CDR3 DNA sequence: TGTGCCAGCAGCTTAGACGGAACGGGGCCAGATACGCAGTATTTT. It specifies CASSLDGTGPDTQYF.

The chain recombines TRBV5-1 with TRBJ2-1; 8 bases fit TRBD2. CDR3 length: 16 residues. Trimming cost V 4 bases and J 8 bases; bases outside gene matches: 14. Germline V lookup: CDR1 SGHRS, CDR2 YFSETQ. For the CDR3, the DNA is TGCGCCAGCAGCACCCCGGGACTAGGCGCTCCGGATGAGCAGTTCTTC. Protein product: CASSTPGLGAPDEQFF.

The rearrangement uses TRBV2 and TRBJ1-3; D is unclear. Germline V lookup: CDR1 SNHLY, CDR2 FYNNEI. This CDR3 contains 14 residues. V was shortened by 1 base and J by 0 bases, with 4 bases between the two germline ends. This chain's CDR3 is CASSEVSSGNTIYF. For the CDR3, the DNA is TGTGCCAGCAGTGAAGTCAGCTCTGGAAACACCATATATTTT.

This clonotype appeared many times. This rearrangement joins TRBV19 to TRBJ2-2; weak D call: TRBD2 (5 bases). The CDR3 sequence is 17 residues long. CDR1 LNHDA and CDR2 SQIVND come from the germline V gene (reference sequence). The ends were cut back, 5 bases at V and 4 bases at J, with 20 bases in the middle. The CDR3 nucleotides read TGTGCCAGTAGTCCGACTCCACTAGATGTTAGCACCGGGGAGCTGTTTTTT. Protein product: CASSPTPLDVSTGELFF.